The 22 T cell receptor beta chains below all came from one sample that was sequenced in a study of molecular identifiers for immune sequencing clone quantification. Each CDR3 protein gets one entry after TCRdb re-called the PCR reads with MiXCR. Counted here are about 320,000 distinct CDR3 sequences, about 21% occurring once; the ten biggest clones make up approximately 0.83%. Sequencing was done on a sample of naive CD8+ T cells from blood, with Jurkat cell RNA spiked in. The subset is: FACS-sorted CD8+CD4-CCR7+CD45RA+ naive T cells. The receptors were gathered from a human donor in good health. Some libraries in this study had Jurkat cell RNA spiked in.

With regard to this clonotype: A much larger clone lies a single base off, so this may be a read error. V usage is TRBV7-9 and J usage is TRBJ2-3, with D perhaps matching TRBD1 or TRBD2 (6 bases each). CDR3 length equals 16 residues. V was cut by 4 bases and J by 1 base, with 15 bases left in between. Germline CDR1 reads SEHNR; CDR2 reads FQNEAQ (reference sequence). CDR3 sequence: CASSSLGGPGTDTQYF. CDR3 DNA sequence: TGTGCCAGCAGCTCACTTGGGGGGCCAGGCACAGATACGCAGTATTTT.

Points on this clonotype: This is likely a read error, given that the CDR3 carries no conserved phenylalanine or tryptophan at its end. The CDR3 bases are TGTGCCAGCAGTTACGGGCTCTCATCCTACGAGCAGTACCTC. Translation gives CASSYGLSSYEQYL. This chain connects TRBV6-2 or TRBV6-3 to TRBJ2-7; D is unclear. This CDR3 contains 14 residues. The germline gives CDR1 MNHEY, CDR2 SVGEGT. V shed 2 bases and J shed 1 base, with 9 bases lying between them.

This clonotype was recorded a few times. The gene calls are TRBV18 and TRBJ2-7, with TRBD1 matching over 11 bases. The CDR3 has 15 residues. J was trimmed by 4 bases and V by 0 bases; bases with no gene match: 2. The germline V gene has CDR1 KGHSH and CDR2 LQKENI. The CDR3 spells CASSPPGTGGYEQYF. CDR3 nucleotide sequence: TGTGCCAGCTCACCACCGGGGACAGGGGGATACGAGCAGTACTTC.

This clonotype was observed at least ten times. The chain couples TRBV2 to TRBJ2-7, with 11 bases lining up with TRBD1. Germline V CDR1 and CDR2: SNHLY, FYNNEI. The CDR3 covers 16 residues. After removal of 6 bases from V and 0 bases from J, the junction contained 7 bases not matched to a gene. The CDR3 DNA reads TGTGCCAGCAGACCCCCCGGGACAGGGGGCTCCTACGAGCAGTACTTC. Translating it yields CASRPPGTGGSYEQYF.

In regard to this clonotype: It may be a read error: a sequence one base away is much more abundant. The V gene is TRBV20-1, the J gene TRBJ2-7; TRBD2 is a possible D gene (6 bases). V gave up 6 bases and J gave up 5 bases, with 14 bases separating them. Germline V gene data show CDR1 as DFQATT and CDR2 as SNEGSKA (reference sequence). The CDR3 runs 12 residues. This CDR3 reads CSARQEGHEQYF. The CDR3 DNA reads TGCAGTGCCCGCCAGGAGGGCCACGAGCAGTACTTC.

Many counts were recorded for this clonotype. This chain uses TRBV14 with TRBJ2-4; weak D call: TRBD2 (5 bases). Trimming removed 3 bases at V and 2 bases at J, with 23 bases between. The CDR3 contains 19 residues. Germline values: CDR1 SGHDN, CDR2 FVKESK. This chain's CDR3 is CASSQTVRAPEASKNIQYF. For the CDR3, the DNA is TGTGCCAGCAGCCAGACTGTGAGGGCCCCAGAGGCGTCCAAAAACATTCAGTACTTC.

The V call is TRBV5-5, the J call TRBJ1-1, with a tentative D call TRBD1 (5 bases). Germline CDR1 SGHKS, CDR2 YYEKEE (reference sequence). The CDR3 extends over 17 amino acids. Trimming cost V 0 bases and J 3 bases, with 18 bases left between them. The CDR3 reads CASSLGQGAVRDTEAFF. The CDR3 region has the DNA TGTGCCAGCAGCTTGGGTCAGGGCGCGGTTCGGGACACTGAAGCTTTCTTT.

In regard to this clonotype: A much bigger clone sits one base away, suggesting this may be a read error. V and J are TRBV30 and TRBJ2-3; D might be TRBD1 (5 bases). Germline V gene lookup returns CDR1 GTSNPN and CDR2 SVGIG (reference sequence). The CDR3 has 13 residues. V was clipped by 0 bases and J by 6 bases, with 10 bases between them. Here the CDR3 DNA reads TGTGCCTGGAGTGTAGTAGGGGCCGATACGCAGTATTTT. Protein: CAWSVVGADTQYF. The variable domain in full, completed from reference TRBV30 and TRBJ2-3, reads SQTIHQWPATLVQPVGSPLSLECTVEGTSNPNLYWYRQAAGRGLQLLFYSVGIGQISSEVPQNLSASRPQDRQFILSSKKLLLSDSGFYLCAWSVVGADTQYFGPGTRLTVL.

Ten or more counts support this clonotype. The chain recombines TRBV4-1 with TRBJ1-5; TRBD1 is a possible D gene (5 bases). V was trimmed by 2 bases and J by 3 bases, leaving 20 bases between them. This CDR3 comprises 18 residues. Germline V gene sequence: CDR1 MGHRA, CDR2 YSYEKL. This chain's CDR3 is CASSQMGLSDDFNQPQHF. The DNA for the CDR3 is TGCGCCAGCAGCCAAATGGGGCTGTCCGACGACTTCAATCAGCCCCAGCATTTT.

The rearrangement joins TRBV4-1 to TRBJ2-1, with D perhaps matching TRBD1 (5 bases). The V and J ends lost 0 bases and 7 bases respectively, with 13 bases between them. Germline CDR1 reads MGHRA; CDR2 reads YSYEKL. The CDR3 spans 15 residues. This chain's CDR3 is CASSQEGRDGNEQFF. The CDR3 DNA follows: TGCGCCAGCAGCCAAGAAGGCAGGGATGGGAATGAGCAGTTCTTC.

The J gene is TRBJ2-3, the V gene TRBV30; 14 bases map to TRBD2. CDR1 GTSNPN and CDR2 SVGIG come from the germline V gene (reference sequence). The CDR3 is 21 amino acids. V was clipped by 2 bases and J by 1 base; unmatched bases: 17. In DNA, the CDR3 is TGTGCCTGGAGTCTCGGGACTAGCGGGGGTCGTGCGCTTTATGGCACAGATACGCAGTATTTT. It yields the protein CAWSLGTSGGRALYGTDTQYF. The variable domain in full, with the rest retrieved from reference TRBV30 and TRBJ2-3, is SQTIHQWPATLVQPVGSPLSLECTVEGTSNPNLYWYRQAAGRGLQLLFYSVGIGQISSEVPQNLSASRPQDRQFILSSKKLLLSDSGFYLCAWSLGTSGGRALYGTDTQYFGPGTRLTVL.

This clonotype was seen at least ten times. The chain uses TRBV7-9 and TRBJ2-1; D uncertain. The V gene's germline CDR1 is SEHNR and CDR2 FQNEAQ (reference sequence). V lost 1 base to trimming and J lost 5 bases, with 6 bases between them. This CDR3 is built from 13 residues. The CDR3 spells CASSLVTDNEQFF. The DNA of the CDR3 is TGTGCCAGCAGCTTAGTTACCGACAATGAGCAGTTCTTC.

As regards this clonotype: Being one base from a much bigger clone, this may be a read error. This rearrangement joins TRBV12-3 or TRBV12-4 to TRBJ1-5, with D unresolved. The CDR3 is 15 amino acids. CDR3 DNA: TGTGCCAGCAGCTTAGGACGGGGTCTTTTTCAGCCCCAGCATTTT. Encoded protein: CASSLGRGLFQPQHF.

Many counts were recorded for this clonotype. The chain joins TRBV4-3 to TRBJ1-5; no firm D call. CDR3 size: 14 residues. The V end was cut by 0 bases, the J end by 2 bases, with 5 bases between. Germline loops: CDR1 LGHNA, CDR2 YSLEER. The CDR3 spells CASSQDMGNQPQHF. The CDR3 region has the DNA TGCGCCAGCAGCCAAGATATGGGCAATCAGCCCCAGCATTTT.

This clonotype has a handful of counts. The V and J genes are TRBV19 and TRBJ2-6; no firm D call. Trimming removed 3 bases from V and 2 bases from J, with 5 bases in between. Germline CDR1 and CDR2: LNHDA and SQIVND (reference sequence). This CDR3 is built from 14 residues. CDR3 residues: CASSILPGANVLTF. CDR3 coding DNA: TGTGCCAGTAGTATTCTGCCTGGGGCCAACGTCCTGACTTTC.

Details on this clonotype: This may be a read error, as it is one base from a much larger clone. The V gene is TRBV27, the J gene TRBJ1-1; no clear D gene. This CDR3 spans 15 amino acids. The germline gives CDR1 MNHEY, CDR2 SMNVEV (reference sequence). The CDR3 reads CVSSLINILNTEAFF. DNA for the CDR3: TGTGTCAGCAGTTTAATAAACATACTGAACACTGAAGCTTTCTTT.

This clonotype was observed at least ten times. The conserved phenylalanine or tryptophan normally closing the CDR3 is absent here, so this likely arose from a read error. It is unclear where the CDR3 begins or ends on the DNA, so no DNA is shown, and the CDR3 is as TCRdb lists it. V usage is TRBV12-5 and J usage is TRBJ2-7; TRBD2 is the table's D call, not checked against the DNA. Germline lookup yields CDR1 LGHNT and CDR2 FRNRAP. The CDR3 spans 12 residues, counting both ends. This CDR3 reads CASGLSGGPPAL.

Many counts were recorded for this clonotype. This chain joins TRBV5-6 and TRBJ2-1; no clear D. The CDR3 totals 14 residues. The V end was cut by 4 bases, the J end by 0 bases, with 8 bases between. The germline gives CDR1 SGHDT, CDR2 YYEEEE. The CDR3 region has the DNA TGTGCCAGCAGCCCGGCTTACTCCTACAATGAGCAGTTCTTC. It is translated as CASSPAYSYNEQFF.

This clonotype appeared many times. The J gene is TRBJ2-3, the V gene TRBV10-1, with 8 positions matching TRBD2. Losses at the gene ends were 2 bases for V and 0 bases for J; bases not matched to a gene: 4. The CDR3 runs 16 residues. From germline, CDR1 is WNHNN and CDR2 SYGVQD (reference sequence). CDR3 loop: CASSEASGRSTDTQYF. The CDR3 bases are TGCGCCAGCAGTGAGGCTAGCGGGCGAAGCACAGATACGCAGTATTTT.

This chain links TRBV6-2 or TRBV6-3 with TRBJ2-7, with D tentatively TRBD2 (5 bases). Trimming left V 6 bases short and J 6 bases short, with 12 bases between. The CDR3 covers 12 residues. Germline-derived CDR1 and CDR2 are MNHEY and SVGEGT. Here the CDR3 reads CASRTGSPEQYF. CDR3 sequence (DNA): TGTGCCAGCAGGACGGGAAGTCCCGAGCAGTACTTC.

As to this clonotype: A much more abundant neighbour one base away suggests this may be a read error. This chain uses TRBV29-1 with TRBJ1-1, with a possible D match to TRBD1 (6 bases). V lost 6 bases and J lost 4, with 12 bases in between. CDR3 length: 12 residues. The V gene's germline CDR1 is SQVTM and CDR2 ANQGSEA. DNA for the CDR3: TGCAGCGTGCAGGGGATGGCCACTGAAGCTTTCTTT. It yields the protein CSVQGMATEAFF.

This clonotype has ten or more counts. This chain connects TRBV7-9 to TRBJ1-4; D is possibly TRBD1 (5 bases). V was clipped by 5 bases and J by 0 bases, with 13 bases between them. CDR1 is SEHNR, CDR2 FQNEAQ, per germline (reference sequence). This CDR3 comprises 16 residues. CDR3 sequence reads: CASSRRGDPTNEKLFF. For the CDR3, the DNA is TGTGCCAGCAGCAGAAGAGGGGATCCAACTAATGAAAAACTGTTTTTT.